Listed below are T cell receptor beta chains from one sample, sequenced in a study of shared clonotypes between healthy human individuals. Only in-frame clones appear in the TCRdb table, and some are missing; sequencing was by immunoSEQ multiplex PCR. The data show approximately 600,000 clones, 85% to 95% seen once. Sequencing was performed on naive CD8+ T cells sorted from blood. The origin of the receptors is a woman in her 30s in good health. CDR3s include the opening cysteine and the closing phenylalanine or tryptophan. The D gene is left open where the match is weak. Size is stated for part of the rows, as once, few or many counts, or as a class when the clone is expanded.

V gene: TRBV7-8; J gene: TRBJ1-5; clone size: .; D gene: TRBD1; CDR3 DNA: TGTGCCAGCAGCTTAGAACACAGGGGCGTTGAGCCCCAGCATTTT; CDR3 protein: CASSLEHRGVEPQHF
V gene: TRBV11-2; J gene: TRBJ2-7; clone size: .; D gene: TRBD1; CDR3 DNA: TGTGCCAGCAGCTTAGGAGGGACAGAAAATTCCTACGAGCAGTACTTC; CDR3 protein: CASSLGGTENSYEQYF
V gene: TRBV10-3; J gene: TRBJ1-5; clone size: .; D gene: .; CDR3 DNA: TGTGCCATCAGTGATGGGGGGCCTAGCAATCAGCCCCAGCATTTT; CDR3 protein: CAISDGGPSNQPQHF
V gene: TRBV7-4; J gene: TRBJ1-1; clone size: .; D gene: .; CDR3 DNA: TGTGCCAGCAGCGGTAACACCCCGAACACTGAAGCTTTCTTT; CDR3 protein: CASSGNTPNTEAFF
V gene: TRBV7-9; J gene: TRBJ1-1; clone size: few; D gene: TRBD1; CDR3 DNA: TGTGCCAGCAGCTACCGACAGGGGGGGACGACTGAAGCTTTCTTT; CDR3 protein: CASSYRQGGTTEAFF
V gene: TRBV4-1; J gene: TRBJ2-7; clone size: .; D gene: TRBD2; CDR3 DNA: TGCGCCAGCAGCCACGGGACTAGCGGCTACGAGCAGTACTTC; CDR3 protein: CASSHGTSGYEQYF
V gene: TRBV5-4; J gene: TRBJ2-5; clone size: .; D gene: TRBD2; CDR3 DNA: TGTGCCAGCAGCGCACCCACCGGGACTAGCGGGAAACAAGAGACCCAGTACTTC; CDR3 protein: CASSAPTGTSGKQETQYF
V gene: TRBV7-9; J gene: TRBJ2-2; clone size: .; D gene: .; CDR3 DNA: TGTGCCAGCAGCTTGGTCCTGGACACCGGGGAGCTGTTTTTT; CDR3 protein: CASSLVLDTGELFF
V gene: TRBV4-1; J gene: TRBJ1-5; clone size: .; D gene: .; CDR3 DNA: TGCGCCAGCAGCCAAGATTTGGAGGGTTTGCCCCAGCATTTT; CDR3 protein: CASSQDLEGLPQHF
V gene: TRBV11-2; J gene: TRBJ1-3; clone size: once; D gene: .; CDR3 DNA: TGTGCCAGCAGCTTAGATACTTCCAGCTCTGGAAACACCATATATTTT; CDR3 protein: CASSLDTSSSGNTIYF
V gene: TRBV10-3; J gene: TRBJ2-7; clone size: .; D gene: .; CDR3 DNA: TGTGCCATCAGCGATATATACGAGCAGTACTTC; CDR3 protein: CAISDIYEQYF
V gene: TRBV27; J gene: TRBJ1-1; clone size: .; D gene: TRBD1; CDR3 DNA: TGTGCCAGCAGTTTATCAGGAACCCAGGGGGGGCGCTCAGCTTTCTTT; CDR3 protein: CASSLSGTQGGRSAFF
V gene: TRBV28; J gene: TRBJ2-1; clone size: .; D gene: .; CDR3 DNA: TGTGCCAGCAGTTCCTCGGGACTCCCTATTGAGCAGTTCTTC; CDR3 protein: CASSSSGLPIEQFF
V gene: TRBV29-1; J gene: TRBJ2-1; clone size: .; D gene: TRBD2; CDR3 DNA: TGCAGCGGGGGATTAGCGGGAGGGAATTACAATGAGCAGTTCTTC; CDR3 protein: CSGGLAGGNYNEQFF
V gene: TRBV5-1; J gene: TRBJ2-7; clone size: once; D gene: TRBD2; CDR3 DNA: TGCGCCAGCAGCCTACCCACTAGCGGGGTCTCCTACGAGCAGTACTTC; CDR3 protein: CASSLPTSGVSYEQYF
V gene: TRBV27; J gene: TRBJ1-2; clone size: .; D gene: TRBD1; CDR3 DNA: TGTGCCAGCAGTCTGGGACAGGATGGGTACTATGGCTACACCTTC; CDR3 protein: CASSLGQDGYYGYTF
V gene: TRBV27; J gene: TRBJ1-5; clone size: .; D gene: .; CDR3 DNA: TGTGCCAGCAGACCTCCTGGGAGGGTGGGCAATCAGCCCCAGCATTTT; CDR3 protein: CASRPPGRVGNQPQHF
V gene: TRBV18; J gene: TRBJ2-1; clone size: .; D gene: TRBD2; CDR3 DNA: TGTGCCAGCTCACCTAGCGGGAGCTCCTACAATGAGCAGTTCTTC; CDR3 protein: CASSPSGSSYNEQFF
V gene: TRBV7-8; J gene: TRBJ2-7; clone size: few; D gene: .; CDR3 DNA: TGTGCCAGCAGCCAAGAGGCGGGACCACTCTACGAGCAGTACTTC; CDR3 protein: CASSQEAGPLYEQYF
V gene: TRBV11-2; J gene: TRBJ2-5; clone size: once; D gene: .; CDR3 DNA: TGTGCCAGCAGCTTAAGGCGGGTGCTCGCCGAGACCCAGTACTTC; CDR3 protein: CASSLRRVLAETQYF
V gene: TRBV27; J gene: TRBJ2-7; clone size: .; D gene: .; CDR3 DNA: TGTGCCAGCAGTGTCAGTATTTTCGACGAGCAGTACTTC; CDR3 protein: CASSVSIFDEQYF
V gene: TRBV28; J gene: TRBJ2-7; clone size: once; D gene: .; CDR3 DNA: TGTGCCAGCCGAGGGGGGTTTATGACTAGCTCCTACGAGCAGTACTTC; CDR3 protein: CASRGGFMTSSYEQYF
V gene: TRBV6-1; J gene: TRBJ1-2; clone size: .; D gene: .; CDR3 DNA: TGTGCCAGCAGCGCCACAGCTAACTATGGCTACACCTTC; CDR3 protein: CASSATANYGYTF
V gene: TRBV7-9; J gene: TRBJ1-1; clone size: .; D gene: .; CDR3 DNA: TGTGCCAGCAGCTTTCCGGGACTGCCTGAGATGAACACTGAAGCTTTCTTT; CDR3 protein: CASSFPGLPEMNTEAFF
V gene: TRBV5-4; J gene: TRBJ2-4; clone size: .; D gene: TRBD1; CDR3 DNA: TGTGCCAGCAGCTTCTGGGGACAGGGACTAGCCAAAAACATTCAGTACTTC; CDR3 protein: CASSFWGQGLAKNIQYF
V gene: TRBV28; J gene: TRBJ1-5; clone size: .; D gene: TRBD1; CDR3 DNA: TGTGCCAGCAGCCCACAGGGGTTCGGCAATCAGCCCCAGCATTTT; CDR3 protein: CASSPQGFGNQPQHF
V gene: TRBV28; J gene: TRBJ2-1; clone size: .; D gene: TRBD2; CDR3 DNA: TGTGCCAGCAGCTTGTTCGGACTAGCGGCCTACAATGAGCAGTTCTTC; CDR3 protein: CASSLFGLAAYNEQFF
V gene: TRBV5-6; J gene: TRBJ1-4; clone size: .; D gene: .; CDR3 DNA: TGTGCCAGCAGCTTGCTGGCTAATGAAAAACTGTTTTTT; CDR3 protein: CASSLLANEKLFF